This TCR beta chain was identified during a study of Graves' ophthalmopathy and Graves' hyperthyroidism. The authors amplified TCR beta CDR3 regions from RNA transcripts. The authors performed first-round RT-PCR with HTBI primers and then a second-round multiplex PCR. MiXCR, run by TCRdb on the multiplex PCR reads, gives a single entry per CDR3 protein. Among 350,000 to 400,000 distinct CDR3 sequences listed, roughly 15% were seen once. Calling hyperthyroidism stable required that no ophthalmopathy show up within 18 months of follow-up. The hyperthyroidism patients, aged 18 to 65, had been newly diagnosed, with under 2 months' duration. Other autoimmune disease, uncontrolled infection, pregnancy and lactation led to exclusion. This clonotype occurred many times. Antigen: not known. Study outcomes and limitations: Sensitivity of roughly 88% and specificity of approximately 81% were achieved when a 13-signature model separated ophthalmopathy from stable hyperthyroidism.

CDR3 size: 13 residues. The germline V gene encodes CDR1 MNHEY and CDR2 SVGAGI. Deletions cut 2 bases from V and 10 bases from J, with 14 bases between. The TCR comes from a woman aged 18-30 years with stable Graves' hyperthyroidism. What was sequenced was peripheral blood. The chain couples TRBV6-5 to TRBJ1-1; no definite D call. CDR3 in amino acids: CASSYDRGKGAFF. The CDR3 bases are TGTGCCAGCAGTTACGACCGGGGTAAAGGAGCTTTCTTT.